This TCR beta chain stems from a study of human T cells and chemical hapten exposure. The wider study: Women made up most patients, who had alopecia areata, totalis or universalis.

Original data processing: Samples ranged from roughly 20,000 to 700,000 TCRs, with a median of approximately 96,000. A single record per CDR3 protein comes from TCRdb applying MiXCR to the RACE reads. The V and J calls shown here were made by TCRdb, not taken from the authors' results. The profile shows 350,000 to 400,000 distinct CDR3 sequences, approximately 5.1% of them singletons. Time point defined: pre-sensitization, week 0. Specified treatment: therapeutic diphenylcyclopropenone sensitization with weekly scalp DPC. This clonotype was seen a handful of times. The J segment lost 3 bases and the V segment lost 6 bases, leaving 2 bases of the junction unmatched. The CDR3 extends over 14 amino acids. The germline CDR1 and CDR2 sequences are ENHRY and SYGVKD.

This sequence originates from a woman aged 45-65 years with alopecia areata. Some clones in this sample may be carry-over from other donors' samples. The sequences come from whole blood, collected in connection with sensitization to the hapten diphenylcyclopropenone (DPC). J is TRBJ2-5 and V is TRBV10-3; 12 bases align to TRBD2. The CDR3 sequence is CAISGLAGKETQYF. The CDR3 DNA follows: TGTGCCATCAGCGGACTAGCGGGAAAAGAGACCCAGTACTTC.